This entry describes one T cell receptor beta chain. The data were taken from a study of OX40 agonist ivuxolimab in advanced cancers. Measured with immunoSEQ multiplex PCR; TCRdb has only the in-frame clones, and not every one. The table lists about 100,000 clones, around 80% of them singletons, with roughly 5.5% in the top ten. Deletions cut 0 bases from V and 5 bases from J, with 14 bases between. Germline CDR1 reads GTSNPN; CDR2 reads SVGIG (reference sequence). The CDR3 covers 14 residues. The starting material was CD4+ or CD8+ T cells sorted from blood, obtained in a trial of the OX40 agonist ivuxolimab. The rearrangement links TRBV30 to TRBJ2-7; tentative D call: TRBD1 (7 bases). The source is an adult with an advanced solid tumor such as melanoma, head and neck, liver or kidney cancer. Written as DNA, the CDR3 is TGTGCCTGGAGTGTTGGAGGGGGCGCGGACGAGCAGTACTTC. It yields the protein CAWSVGGGADEQYF.